The source of this TCR beta chain is a study of Ad26.COV2.S vaccination and SARS-CoV-2 variants. From germline, CDR1 is MGHRA and CDR2 YSYEKL. The CDR3 has 13 amino acids. The V end was cut by 1 base, the J end by 10 bases, with 11 bases between. Profiled with immunoSEQ multiplex PCR; TCRdb holds only in-frame clones, not every one. The sample has roughly 460,000 clones, roughly nine tenths seen once. Notes on the study in general: Those who received vaccine or placebo ended up with similar non-spike TCR breadth.

This clone was counted between two and nine times. Its antigen is not known. Stated treatment: around 19 received Ad26.COV2.S at low or high dose, single or two shots; 5 received placebo; per-sample allocation not given. Samples were taken on day 63 after the first vaccine or placebo injection. Specimen: peripheral blood, collected in a trial of Ad26.COV2.S vaccine versus placebo. The chain couples TRBV4-1 to TRBJ1-5; D perhaps matches TRBD1 (5 bases). The clonotype comes from a person aged 18-65 years who received the Ad26.COV2.S COVID-19 vaccine or a placebo. The CDR3 DNA reads TGCGCCAGCAGCCAAGGCGGGAGGGACCCCCAGCATTTT. Its protein product is CASSQGGRDPQHF.